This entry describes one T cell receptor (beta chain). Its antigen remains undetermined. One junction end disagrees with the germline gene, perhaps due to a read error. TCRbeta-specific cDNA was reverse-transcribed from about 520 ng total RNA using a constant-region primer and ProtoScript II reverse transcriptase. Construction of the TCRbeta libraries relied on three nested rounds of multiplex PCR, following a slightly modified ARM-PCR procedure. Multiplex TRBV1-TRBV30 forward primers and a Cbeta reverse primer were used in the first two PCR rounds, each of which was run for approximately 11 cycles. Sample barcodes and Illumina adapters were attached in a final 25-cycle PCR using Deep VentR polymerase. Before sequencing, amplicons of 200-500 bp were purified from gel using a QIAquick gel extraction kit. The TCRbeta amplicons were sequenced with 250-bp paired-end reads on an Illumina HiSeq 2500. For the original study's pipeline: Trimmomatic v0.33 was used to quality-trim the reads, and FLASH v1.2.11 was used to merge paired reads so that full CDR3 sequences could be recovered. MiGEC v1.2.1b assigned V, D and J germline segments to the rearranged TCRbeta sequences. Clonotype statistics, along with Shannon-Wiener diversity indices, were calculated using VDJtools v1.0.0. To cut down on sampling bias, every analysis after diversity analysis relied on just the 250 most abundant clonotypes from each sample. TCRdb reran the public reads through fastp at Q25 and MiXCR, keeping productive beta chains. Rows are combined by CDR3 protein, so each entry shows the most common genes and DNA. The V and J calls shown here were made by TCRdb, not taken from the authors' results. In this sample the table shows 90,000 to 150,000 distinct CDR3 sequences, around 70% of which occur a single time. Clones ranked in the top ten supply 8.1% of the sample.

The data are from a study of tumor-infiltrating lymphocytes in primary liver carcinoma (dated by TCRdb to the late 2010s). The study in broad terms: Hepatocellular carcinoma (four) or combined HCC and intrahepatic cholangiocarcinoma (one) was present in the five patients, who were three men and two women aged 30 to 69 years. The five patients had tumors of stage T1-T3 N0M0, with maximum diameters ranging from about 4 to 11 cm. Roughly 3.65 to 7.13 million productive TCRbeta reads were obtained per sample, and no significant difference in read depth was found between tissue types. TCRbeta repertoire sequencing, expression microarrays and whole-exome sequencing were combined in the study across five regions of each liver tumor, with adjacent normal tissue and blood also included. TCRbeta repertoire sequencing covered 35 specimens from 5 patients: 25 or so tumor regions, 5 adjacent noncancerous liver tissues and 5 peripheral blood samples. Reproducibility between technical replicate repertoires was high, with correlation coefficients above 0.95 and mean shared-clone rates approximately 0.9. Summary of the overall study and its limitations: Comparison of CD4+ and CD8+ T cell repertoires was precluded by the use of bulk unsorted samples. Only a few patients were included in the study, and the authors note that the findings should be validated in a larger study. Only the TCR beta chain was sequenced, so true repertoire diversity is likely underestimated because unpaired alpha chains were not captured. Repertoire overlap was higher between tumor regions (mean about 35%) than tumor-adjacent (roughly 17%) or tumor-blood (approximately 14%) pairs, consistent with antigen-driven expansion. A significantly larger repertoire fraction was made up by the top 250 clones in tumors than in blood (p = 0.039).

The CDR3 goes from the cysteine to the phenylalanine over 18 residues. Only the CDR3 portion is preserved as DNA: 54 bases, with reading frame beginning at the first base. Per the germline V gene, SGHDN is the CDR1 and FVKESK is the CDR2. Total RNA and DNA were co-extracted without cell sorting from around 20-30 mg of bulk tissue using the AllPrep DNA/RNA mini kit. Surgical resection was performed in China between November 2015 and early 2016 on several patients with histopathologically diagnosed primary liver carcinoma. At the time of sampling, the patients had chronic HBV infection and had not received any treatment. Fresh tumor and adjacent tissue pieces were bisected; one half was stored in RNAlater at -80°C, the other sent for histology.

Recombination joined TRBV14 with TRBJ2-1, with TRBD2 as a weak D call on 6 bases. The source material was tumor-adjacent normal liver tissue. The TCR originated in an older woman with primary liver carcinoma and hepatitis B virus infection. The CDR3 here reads CASSQSTMRGLSYNEQSF. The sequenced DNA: TGTGCCAGCAGCCAATCCACCATGCGGGGCCTATCCTACAATGAGCAGTCCTTC.